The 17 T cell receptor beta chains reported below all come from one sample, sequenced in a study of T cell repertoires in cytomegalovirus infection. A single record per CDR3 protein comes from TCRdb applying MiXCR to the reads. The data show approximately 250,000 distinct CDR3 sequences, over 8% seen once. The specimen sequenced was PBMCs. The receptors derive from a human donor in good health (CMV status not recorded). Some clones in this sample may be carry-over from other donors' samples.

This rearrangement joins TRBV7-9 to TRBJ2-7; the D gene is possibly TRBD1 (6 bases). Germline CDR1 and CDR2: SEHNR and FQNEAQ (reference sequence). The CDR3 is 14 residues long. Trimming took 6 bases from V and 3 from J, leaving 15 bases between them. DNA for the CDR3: TGTGCCAGCAGGCAGGAAGGGGGTCACTACGAGCAGTACTTC. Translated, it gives CASRQEGGHYEQYF.

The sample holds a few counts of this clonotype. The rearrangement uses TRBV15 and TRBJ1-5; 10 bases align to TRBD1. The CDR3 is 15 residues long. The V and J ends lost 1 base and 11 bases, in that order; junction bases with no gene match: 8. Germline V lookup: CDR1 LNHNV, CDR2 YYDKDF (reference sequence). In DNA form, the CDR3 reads TGTGCCACCAGCAGAGTCGGGACAGGGGACCGGGCCCAGCATTTT. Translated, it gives CATSRVGTGDRAQHF. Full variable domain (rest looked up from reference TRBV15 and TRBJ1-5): DAMVIQNPRYQVTQFGKPVTLSCSQTLNHNVMYWYQQKSSQAPKLLFHYYDKDFNNEADTPDNFQSRRPNTSFCFLDIRSPGLGDTAMYLCATSRVGTGDRAQHFGDGTRLSIL.

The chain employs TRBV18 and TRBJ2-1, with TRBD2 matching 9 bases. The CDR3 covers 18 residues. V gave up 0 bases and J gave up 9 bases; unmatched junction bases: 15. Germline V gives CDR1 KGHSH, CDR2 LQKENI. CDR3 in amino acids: CASSPPASGEFSGGEQFF. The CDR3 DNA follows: TGTGCCAGCTCACCACCAGCTAGCGGGGAATTTTCGGGGGGTGAGCAGTTCTTC.

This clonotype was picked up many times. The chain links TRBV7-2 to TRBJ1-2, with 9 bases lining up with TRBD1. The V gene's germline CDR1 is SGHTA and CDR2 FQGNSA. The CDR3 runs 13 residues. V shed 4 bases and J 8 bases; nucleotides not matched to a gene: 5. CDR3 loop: CASSSGTGRGYTF. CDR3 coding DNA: TGTGCCAGCAGCTCTGGGACAGGGAGGGGCTACACCTTC.

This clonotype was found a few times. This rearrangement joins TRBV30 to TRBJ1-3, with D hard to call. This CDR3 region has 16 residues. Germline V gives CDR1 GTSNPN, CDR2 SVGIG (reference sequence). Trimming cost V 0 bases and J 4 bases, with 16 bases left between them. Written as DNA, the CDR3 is TGTGCCTGGAGTGTAACGGCTTCTAGGCGAGGAAACACCATATATTTT. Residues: CAWSVTASRRGNTIYF. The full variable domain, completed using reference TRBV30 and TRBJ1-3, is SQTIHQWPATLVQPVGSPLSLECTVEGTSNPNLYWYRQAAGRGLQLLFYSVGIGQISSEVPQNLSASRPQDRQFILSSKKLLLSDSGFYLCAWSVTASRRGNTIYFGEGSWLTVV.

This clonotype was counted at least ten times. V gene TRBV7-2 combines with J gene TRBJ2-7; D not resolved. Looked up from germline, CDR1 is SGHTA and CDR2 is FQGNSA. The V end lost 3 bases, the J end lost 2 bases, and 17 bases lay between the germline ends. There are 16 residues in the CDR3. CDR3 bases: TGTGCCAGCAGCTTGGAAACCGGGCACTACCCCTACGAGCAGTACTTC. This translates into CASSLETGHYPYEQYF.

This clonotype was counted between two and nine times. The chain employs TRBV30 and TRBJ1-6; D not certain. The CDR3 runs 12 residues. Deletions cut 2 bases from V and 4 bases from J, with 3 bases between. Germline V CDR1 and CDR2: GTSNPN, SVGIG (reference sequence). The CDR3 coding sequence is TGTGCCTGGAGTCAATATAATTCACCCCTCCACTTT. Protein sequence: CAWSQYNSPLHF.

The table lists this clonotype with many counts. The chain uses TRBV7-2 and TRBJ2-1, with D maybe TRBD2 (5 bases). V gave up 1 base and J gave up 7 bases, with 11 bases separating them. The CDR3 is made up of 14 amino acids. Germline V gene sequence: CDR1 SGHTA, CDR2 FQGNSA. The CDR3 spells CASSLGPAENEQFF. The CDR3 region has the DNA TGTGCCAGCAGCTTAGGTCCAGCGGAGAATGAGCAGTTCTTC.

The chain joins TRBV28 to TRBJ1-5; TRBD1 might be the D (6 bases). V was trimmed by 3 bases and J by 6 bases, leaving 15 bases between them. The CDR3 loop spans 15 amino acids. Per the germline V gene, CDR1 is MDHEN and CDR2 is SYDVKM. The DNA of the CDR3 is TGTGCCAGCAGTTTCACAGGGACTAAGACTCAGCCCCAGCATTTT. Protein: CASSFTGTKTQPQHF.

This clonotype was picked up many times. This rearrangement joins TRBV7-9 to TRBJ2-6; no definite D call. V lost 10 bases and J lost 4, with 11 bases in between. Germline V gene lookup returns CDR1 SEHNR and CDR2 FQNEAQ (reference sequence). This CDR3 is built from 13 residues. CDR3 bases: TGTGCCACCTCCGTAAGAGGGGCCAACGTCCTGACTTTC. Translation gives CATSVRGANVLTF.

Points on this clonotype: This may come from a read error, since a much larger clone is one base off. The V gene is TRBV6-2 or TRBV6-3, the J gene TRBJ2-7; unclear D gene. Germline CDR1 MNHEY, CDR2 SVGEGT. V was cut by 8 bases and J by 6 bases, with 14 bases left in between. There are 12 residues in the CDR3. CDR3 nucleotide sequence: TGTGCCAGCGGAAAGGGCTGGGGCGAGCAGTACTTC. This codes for CASGKGWGEQYF.

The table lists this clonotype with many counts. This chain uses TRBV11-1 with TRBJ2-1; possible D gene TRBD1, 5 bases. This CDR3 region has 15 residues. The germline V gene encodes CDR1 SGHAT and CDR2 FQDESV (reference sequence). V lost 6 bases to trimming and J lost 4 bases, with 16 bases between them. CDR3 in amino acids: CASSFTGFPYNEQFF. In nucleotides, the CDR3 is TGTGCCAGCAGTTTTACAGGCTTTCCATACAATGAGCAGTTCTTC.

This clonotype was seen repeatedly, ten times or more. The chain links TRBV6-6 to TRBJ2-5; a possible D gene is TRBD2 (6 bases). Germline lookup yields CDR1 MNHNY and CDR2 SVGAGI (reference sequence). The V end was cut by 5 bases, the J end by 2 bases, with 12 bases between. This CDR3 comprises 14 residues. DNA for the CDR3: TGTGCCAGCAGTAAAGGGACTGCTCAAGAGACCCAGTACTTC. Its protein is CASSKGTAQETQYF.

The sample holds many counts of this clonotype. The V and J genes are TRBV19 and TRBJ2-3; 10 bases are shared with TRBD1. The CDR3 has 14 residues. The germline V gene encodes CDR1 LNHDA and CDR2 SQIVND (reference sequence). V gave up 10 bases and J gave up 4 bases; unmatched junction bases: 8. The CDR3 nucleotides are TGTGCCAAACCGGGACAGGGGAACGCAGATACGCAGTATTTT. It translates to CAKPGQGNADTQYF.

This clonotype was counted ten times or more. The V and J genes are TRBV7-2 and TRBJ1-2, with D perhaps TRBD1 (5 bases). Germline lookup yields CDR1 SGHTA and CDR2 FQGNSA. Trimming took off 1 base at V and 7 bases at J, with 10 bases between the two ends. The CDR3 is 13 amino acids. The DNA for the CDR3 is TGTGCCAGCAGCTTAGGGGACCCCCGTGGCTACACCTTC. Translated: CASSLGDPRGYTF.

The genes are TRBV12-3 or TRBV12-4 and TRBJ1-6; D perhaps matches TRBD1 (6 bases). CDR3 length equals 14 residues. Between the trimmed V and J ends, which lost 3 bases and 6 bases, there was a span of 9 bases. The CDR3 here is CASSFQGFNSPLHF. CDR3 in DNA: TGTGCCAGCAGTTTTCAGGGGTTTAATTCACCCCTCCACTTT.

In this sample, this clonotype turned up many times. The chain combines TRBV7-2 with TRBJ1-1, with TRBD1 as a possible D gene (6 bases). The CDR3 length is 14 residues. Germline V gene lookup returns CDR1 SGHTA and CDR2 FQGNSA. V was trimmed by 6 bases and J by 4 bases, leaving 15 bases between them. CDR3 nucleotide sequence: TGTGCCAGCAGGACGAAGGGGGGGGGCACTGAAGCTTTCTTT. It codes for CASRTKGGGTEAFF.